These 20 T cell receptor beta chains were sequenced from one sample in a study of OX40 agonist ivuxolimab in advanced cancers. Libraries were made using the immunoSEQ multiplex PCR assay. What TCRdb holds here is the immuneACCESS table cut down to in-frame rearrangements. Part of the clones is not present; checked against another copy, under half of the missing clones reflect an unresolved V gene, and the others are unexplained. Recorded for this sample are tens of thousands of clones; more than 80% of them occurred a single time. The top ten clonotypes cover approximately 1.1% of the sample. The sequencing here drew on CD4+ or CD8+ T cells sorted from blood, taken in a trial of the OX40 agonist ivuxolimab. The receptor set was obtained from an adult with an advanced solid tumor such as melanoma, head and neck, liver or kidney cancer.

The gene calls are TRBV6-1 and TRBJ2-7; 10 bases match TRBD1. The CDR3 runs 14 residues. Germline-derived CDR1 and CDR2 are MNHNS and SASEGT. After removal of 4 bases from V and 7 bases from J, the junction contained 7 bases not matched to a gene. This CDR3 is CASSVVGTGVEQYF. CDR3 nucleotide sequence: TGTGCCAGCAGTGTTGTCGGGACAGGGGTAGAGCAGTACTTC.

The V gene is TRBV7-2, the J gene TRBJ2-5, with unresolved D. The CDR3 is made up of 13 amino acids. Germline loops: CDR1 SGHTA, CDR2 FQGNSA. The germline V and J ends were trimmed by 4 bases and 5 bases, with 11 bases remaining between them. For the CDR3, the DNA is TGTGCCAGCAGCTCATTTAGTGGGGAGACCCAGTACTTC. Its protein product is CASSSFSGETQYF.

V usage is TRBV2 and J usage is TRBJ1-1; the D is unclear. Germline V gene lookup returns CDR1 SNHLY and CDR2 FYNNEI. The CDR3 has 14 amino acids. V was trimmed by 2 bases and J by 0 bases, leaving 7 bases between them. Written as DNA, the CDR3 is TGTGCCAGCAGTGAATTATCATTGAACACTGAAGCTTTCTTT. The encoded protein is CASSELSLNTEAFF.

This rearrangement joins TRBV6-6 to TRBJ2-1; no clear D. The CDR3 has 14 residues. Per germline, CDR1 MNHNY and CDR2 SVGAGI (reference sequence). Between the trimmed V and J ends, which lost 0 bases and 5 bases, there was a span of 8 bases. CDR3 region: CASSYSIGHNEQFF. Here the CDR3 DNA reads TGTGCCAGCAGTTACTCGATAGGCCACAATGAGCAGTTCTTC.

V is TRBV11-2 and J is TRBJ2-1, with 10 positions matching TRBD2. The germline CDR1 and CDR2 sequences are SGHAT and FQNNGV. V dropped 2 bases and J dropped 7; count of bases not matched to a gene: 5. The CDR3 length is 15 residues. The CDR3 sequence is CASSLLTSGKNEQFF. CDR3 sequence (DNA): TGTGCCAGCAGCTTACTCACTAGCGGGAAGAATGAGCAGTTCTTC.

CDR3 sequence: CASSSPSAYQETQYF. The CDR3 nucleotides are TGTGCCAGTAGTAGCCCTAGCGCGTACCAAGAGACCCAGTACTTC. The gene calls are TRBV19 and TRBJ2-5, with D maybe TRBD2 (6 bases). The CDR3 contains 15 residues. V lost 4 bases and J lost 0, with 12 bases in between. Germline values: CDR1 LNHDA, CDR2 SQIVND (reference sequence). Based on the CDR3 plus reference TRBV19 and TRBJ2-5, the full variable domain is DGGITQSPKYLFRKEGQNVTLSCEQNLNHDAMYWYRQDPGQGLRLIYYSQIVNDFQKGDIAEGYSVSREKKESFPLTVTSAQKNPTAFYLCASSSPSAYQETQYFGPGTRLLVL.

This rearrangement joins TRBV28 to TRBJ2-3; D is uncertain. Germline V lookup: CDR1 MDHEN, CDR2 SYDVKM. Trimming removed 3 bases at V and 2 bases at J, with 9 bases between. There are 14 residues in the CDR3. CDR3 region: CASSLAENTDTQYF. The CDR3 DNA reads TGTGCCAGCAGTTTGGCAGAAAACACAGATACGCAGTATTTT.

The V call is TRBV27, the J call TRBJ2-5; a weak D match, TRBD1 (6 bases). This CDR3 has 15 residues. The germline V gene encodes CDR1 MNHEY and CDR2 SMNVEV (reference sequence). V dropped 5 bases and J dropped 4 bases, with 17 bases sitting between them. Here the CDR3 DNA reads TGTGCCAGCAGTCTAAACAGGGATTCATCAGAGACCCAGTACTTC. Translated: CASSLNRDSSETQYF.

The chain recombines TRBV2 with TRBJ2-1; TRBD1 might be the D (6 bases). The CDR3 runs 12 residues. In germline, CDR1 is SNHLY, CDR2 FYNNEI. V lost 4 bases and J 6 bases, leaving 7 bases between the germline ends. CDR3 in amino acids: CASSVGGNEQFF. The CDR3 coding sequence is TGTGCCAGCAGTGTAGGGGGCAATGAGCAGTTCTTC.

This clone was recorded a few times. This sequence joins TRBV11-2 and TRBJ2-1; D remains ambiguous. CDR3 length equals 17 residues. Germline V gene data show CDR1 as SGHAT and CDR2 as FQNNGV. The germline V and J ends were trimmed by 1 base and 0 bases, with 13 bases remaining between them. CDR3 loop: CASSLAPRTSSYNEQFF. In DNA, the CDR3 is TGTGCCAGCAGCTTAGCTCCCCGGACGAGCTCCTACAATGAGCAGTTCTTC.

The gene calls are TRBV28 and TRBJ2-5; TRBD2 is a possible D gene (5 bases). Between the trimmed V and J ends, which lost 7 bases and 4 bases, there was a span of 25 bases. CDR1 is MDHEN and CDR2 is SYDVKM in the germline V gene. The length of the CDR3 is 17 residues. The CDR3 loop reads CASTGTPGRAATETQYF. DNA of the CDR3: TGTGCCAGCACCGGAACTCCGGGCAGAGCGGCGACAGAGACCCAGTACTTC.

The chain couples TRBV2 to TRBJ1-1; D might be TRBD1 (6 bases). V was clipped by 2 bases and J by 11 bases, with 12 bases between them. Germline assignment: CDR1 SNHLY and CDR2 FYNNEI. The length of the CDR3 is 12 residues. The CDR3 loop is CASSESGGEAFF. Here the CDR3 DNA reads TGTGCCAGCAGTGAATCCGGGGGCGAGGCTTTCTTT.

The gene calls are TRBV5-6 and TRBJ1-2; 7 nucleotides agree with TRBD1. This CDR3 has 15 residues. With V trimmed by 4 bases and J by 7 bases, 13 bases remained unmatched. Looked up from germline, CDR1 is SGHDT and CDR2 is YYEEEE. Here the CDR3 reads CASSAKLTGVGGYTF. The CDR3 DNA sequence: TGTGCCAGCAGCGCAAAACTCACAGGGGTTGGTGGCTACACCTTC.

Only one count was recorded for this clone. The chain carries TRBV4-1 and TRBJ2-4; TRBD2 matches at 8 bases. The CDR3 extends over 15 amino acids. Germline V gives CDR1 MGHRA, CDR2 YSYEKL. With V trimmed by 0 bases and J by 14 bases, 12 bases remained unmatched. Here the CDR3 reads CASSQDTSGSVSKYF. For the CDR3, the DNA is TGCGCCAGCAGCCAAGATACGAGCGGGAGCGTTAGCAAGTACTTC.

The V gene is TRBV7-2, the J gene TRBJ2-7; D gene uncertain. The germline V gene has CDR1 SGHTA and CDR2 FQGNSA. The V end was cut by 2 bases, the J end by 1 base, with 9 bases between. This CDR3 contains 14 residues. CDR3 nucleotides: TGTGCCAGCAGCTTAAGCACCGGGTCCTACGAGCAGTACTTC. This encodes CASSLSTGSYEQYF.

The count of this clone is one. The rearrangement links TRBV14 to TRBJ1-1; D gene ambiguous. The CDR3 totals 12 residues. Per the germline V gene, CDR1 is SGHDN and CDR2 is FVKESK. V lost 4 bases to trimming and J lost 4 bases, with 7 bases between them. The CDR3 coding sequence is TGTGCCAGCAGCCCAGTCCTCACTGAAGCTTTCTTT. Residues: CASSPVLTEAFF.

The DNA for the CDR3 is TGCGCCAGCAGCCGGAGAACTACCGATACGCAGTATTTT. This translates into CASSRRTTDTQYF. The chain employs TRBV5-1 and TRBJ2-3; D gene uncertain. The V gene's germline CDR1 is SGHRS and CDR2 YFSETQ. V lost 4 bases and J 6 bases, leaving 12 bases between the germline ends. The CDR3 loop spans 13 amino acids.

The CDR3 nucleotides are TGCAGCGTTGAAGGACAACTGAACACTGAAGCTTTCTTT. Protein product: CSVEGQLNTEAFF. The chain uses TRBV29-1 and TRBJ1-1; D unclear. CDR3 length: 13 amino acids. Trimming cost V 1 base and J 0 bases, with 6 bases left between them. Germline CDR1 SQVTM, CDR2 ANQGSEA.

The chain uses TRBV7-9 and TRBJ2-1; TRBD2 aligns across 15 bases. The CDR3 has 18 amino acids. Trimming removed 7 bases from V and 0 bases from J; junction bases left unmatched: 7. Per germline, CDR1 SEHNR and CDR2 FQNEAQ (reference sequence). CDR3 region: CASNPGLAGGSSYNEQFF. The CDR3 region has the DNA TGTGCCAGCAACCCGGGACTAGCGGGAGGTAGCTCCTACAATGAGCAGTTCTTC.

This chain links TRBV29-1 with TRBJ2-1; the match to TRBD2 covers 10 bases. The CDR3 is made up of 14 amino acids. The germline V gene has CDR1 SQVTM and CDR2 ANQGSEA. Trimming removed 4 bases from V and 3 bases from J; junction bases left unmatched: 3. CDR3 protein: CSVGGTSVYNEQFF. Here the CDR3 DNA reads TGCAGCGTTGGGGGGACTAGCGTCTACAATGAGCAGTTCTTC.